A selection of T cell receptor beta chains follows, all from one sample in a study of cytomegalovirus exposure and HLA in healthy donors. Produced via immunoSEQ multiplex PCR; TCRdb's table is partial and in-frame only. The table lists some 200,000 clones, 82% of them singletons. The sequencing sample was made of PBMCs. The receptors were gathered from a boy aged 2-9 years in good health and CMV-seronegative. Each CDR3 is given with its conserved first and last residue. The D gene is left open where the match is weak. Expanded clones are given a class, and other clones once, few, many or no size at all.

clone size | D gene | J gene | V gene | CDR3 length | CDR3 DNA | CDR3 protein
- | - | TRBJ2-7 | TRBV4-3 | 15 | TGCGCCAGCAGCCCGCTCGGACTCGCTCCCTACGAGCAGTACTTC | CASSPLGLAPYEQYF
- | - | TRBJ1-3 | TRBV4-2 | 13 | TGTGCCAGCAGCCAAGTAGCCGGAAACACCATATATTTT | CASSQVAGNTIYF
few | - | TRBJ1-1 | TRBV27 | 15 | TGTGCCAGCAGCTTATCCCGGACACGTAACACTGAAGCTTTCTTT | CASSLSRTRNTEAFF
- | - | TRBJ2-3 | TRBV6-1 | 15 | TGTGCCAGCAGTGAAATCGGCGGAGGGACAGATACGCAGTATTTT | CASSEIGGGTDTQYF
few | - | TRBJ1-1 | TRBV19 | 13 | TGTGCCAGTAGCACGATAGCTGGCCTTGAAGCTTTCTTT | CASSTIAGLEAFF
- | - | TRBJ1-3 | TRBV6-5 | 13 | TGTGCCACCCAGGGGAGCTCTGGAAACACCATATATTTT | CATQGSSGNTIYF
- | TRBD1 | TRBJ2-5 | TRBV25-1 | 13 | TGTGCCAGCAGTGAATACAGGGGGGAGACCCAGTACTTC | CASSEYRGETQYF
- | TRBD2 | TRBJ2-4 | TRBV4-2 | 19 | TGTGCCAGCAGCCAAGGGGCAGACCACCTTCGACTAGCCAGAAACATTCAGTACTTC | CASSQGADHLRLARNIQYF
few | - | TRBJ1-4 | TRBV6-5 | 14 | TGTGCCAGCAGTTACCGTGCAACTAATGAAAAACTGTTTTTT | CASSYRATNEKLFF
few | - | TRBJ2-1 | TRBV7-8 | 11 | TGTGCCAGCAGCTCTCTTTCTGAGCAGTTCTTC | CASSSLSEQFF
- | - | TRBJ2-5 | TRBV6-6 | 13 | TGTGCCAGCAGACCACAGGGAAGGGAGACCCAGTACTTC | CASRPQGRETQYF
- | - | TRBJ1-5 | TRBV2 | 16 | TGTGCCAGCAGTGAGGGGCGGTTGAGGAGCAATCAGCCCCAGCATTTT | CASSEGRLRSNQPQHF
- | - | TRBJ1-1 | TRBV5-1 | 14 | TGCGCCAGCAGCTTGCAGCCGCAGGTCACTGAAGCTTTCTTT | CASSLQPQVTEAFF
- | TRBD1 | TRBJ2-3 | TRBV2 | 13 | TGTGCCAGCAGTCGAGGACAGGTAGATACGCAGTATTTT | CASSRGQVDTQYF
- | TRBD1 | TRBJ2-1 | TRBV15 | 21 | TGTGCCACCAGCAGAGATGTTCCCCGCTCACCGGGACAGCACTCCTACAATGAGCAGTTCTTC | CATSRDVPRSPGQHSYNEQFF